This T cell receptor delta chain was recorded in a study of gamma-delta chains in newborns, infants, children (dated by TCRdb to about 2019). Regarding the research as a whole: According to the title of the study, polyclonal expansion of innate gammadelta T cells immediately after birth is driven by microbial exposure. Right after human newborns were born, the researchers looked at the way microbial exposure shaped their populations of innate gammadelta T cells.

A note on this clone: The antigen this receptor binds is unknown. A read error likely explains why the TCRdb protein, taken from a much larger clone, differs from this DNA's translation at residue 9; the protein shown is translated from the DNA.

The CDR3 covers 20 residues, taking in both the cysteine and the phenylalanine. The CDR3 DNA has 60 bases and is translated from base 1. The junction carries 20 bases between V and J, which are trimmed by 3 bases and 0 bases respectively. CDR1 is given as GEAIGNYY and CDR2 as EKD, both from the germline V gene. These reads were obtained on an Illumina MiSeq. TCRdb called clones afresh from the public reads with CATT; identical DNA rows were later merged. For this sample there are under 8,500 delta-chain clones; 0.5% to 0.8% appear just once. About a sixth of the sample comes from the top ten. The sequence links TRDV2 to TRDJ3; D gene: possibly TRDD3, on 5 matching bases. This receptor was identified in a child who was a newborn, infant or young child, either healthy, febrile or measles-vaccinated (not recorded which). The sample consisted of blood. The bases read TGTGCCTGTGACTCAACCCCTCTTGTGGATAGCTCCTGGGACACCCGACAGATGTTTTTC. Its protein is CACDSTPLVDSSWDTRQMFF.